Given below is one T cell receptor (beta chain) in context. Its target is unknown. These data belong to a study of graft-versus-host responses after intestinal transplantation. Germline lookup yields CDR1 KGHSH and CDR2 LQKENI. V lost 3 bases to trimming and J lost 8 bases; unmatched junction nucleotides: 8. This CDR3 contains 15 residues. Method: immunoSEQ multiplex PCR; TCRdb's copy keeps in-frame clones and lacks some. The table includes roughly 60,000 clones, about 90% detected once. General study findings and limits: The authors found GvH clones in recipient marrow, some appearing first in ileum or blood.

The origin of this receptor is a human patient who received an intestinal transplant, so some T cells may come from the graft donor. V and J are TRBV18 and TRBJ2-1; 9 nucleotides align to TRBD2. The sequences come from PBMCs, collected around 120 days after intestinal transplantation. The chain's CDR3 is CASSPRIAGEDEQFF. DNA for the CDR3: TGTGCCAGCTCACCCCGGATAGCGGGGGAGGATGAGCAGTTCTTC.